A single sample gave rise to the 23 T cell receptor delta chains below, sequenced in a study of gamma-delta chains in newborns, infants, children. TCRdb fed the reads into CATT to redo clone calling. Of some 6,900 delta-chain clones in the sample, about 2% were seen once. The source material was blood. All receptors come from a child who was a newborn, infant or young child, either healthy, febrile or measles-vaccinated (not recorded which).

V and J are TRDV2 and TRDJ3, with 12 bases that match TRDD3. The CDR3 has 20 amino acids. Germline V lookup: CDR1 GEAIGNYY, CDR2 EKD. After removal of 0 bases from V and 3 bases from J, the junction contained 8 bases not matched to a gene. In DNA form, the CDR3 reads TGTGCCTGTGACACCGTACACTGGGGGATACAGATCTGGGACACCCGACAGATGTTTTTC. This translates into CACDTVHWGIQIWDTRQMFF.

Concerning this clone itself: This clone may be a read error of a much larger clone one base away. CDR3 amino acids: CACDTAESGVYLGDKLIF. For the CDR3, the DNA is TGTGCCTGTGACACCGCGGAGAGTGGGGTATACCTGGGCGATAAACTCATCTTT. The rearrangement uses TRDV2 and TRDJ1; TRDD3 might be the D (5 bases). CDR1 is GEAIGNYY, CDR2 EKD, per germline. The CDR3 has 18 amino acids. Trimming removed 0 bases at V and 4 bases at J, with 23 bases between.

Of note for this clone: The mismatch at residue 5 between this DNA's translation and the TCRdb protein of a much larger clone likely reflects a read error; the protein shown is translated from the DNA. CDR3 nucleotides: TGTGCCTGTGACACTATTGGTTCTTACACCGATAAACTCATCTTT. Its translation: CACDTIGSYTDKLIF. The chain recombines TRDV2 with TRDJ1; D unresolved. The CDR3 covers 15 residues. Germline lookup yields CDR1 GEAIGNYY and CDR2 EKD. The V and J ends lost 1 base and 0 bases respectively, with 11 bases between them.

This clone is labeled medium-sized (0.01 to 0.1%). Other DNA sequences in the same sample also yield this CDR3. The chain recombines TRDV2 with TRDJ2, with 10 positions matching TRDD3. The CDR3 is made up of 18 amino acids. V dropped 3 bases and J dropped 0; count of bases not matched to a gene: 9. CDR1 is GEAIGNYY, CDR2 EKD, per germline. The CDR3 spells CACDSYWGIPTLTAQLFF. The DNA for the CDR3 is TGTGCCTGTGACTCGTACTGGGGGATTCCTACTTTGACAGCACAACTCTTCTTT.

There are many counts of this clone. It is likely a read error: a sequence one base away is far more abundant. J is TRDJ3 and V is TRDV2; no clear D gene. The CDR3 spans 13 residues. Germline CDR1 and CDR2: GEAIGNYY and EKD. The CDR3 nucleotides are TGTGCCTGTGGCACCTGGGACACCCGACAGATGTTTTTC. It codes for CACGTWDTRQMFF.

The sample holds a few counts of this clone. The translated DNA and TCRdb's protein are not identical at residue 11; the protein here was translated from the DNA. The chain employs TRDV2 and TRDJ3; possible D gene TRDD3, 6 bases. There are 17 residues in the CDR3. Germline CDR1 is GEAIGNYY and CDR2 is EKD. This CDR3 is CACDLYALSWGTRQMFF. The CDR3 region has the DNA TGTGCCTGTGATCTATACGCCCTCTCCTGGGGCACCCGACAGATGTTTTTC.

Details on this clone: A read error may be the cause here, since a much bigger clone is one base away. This chain uses TRDV2 with TRDJ3, with TRDD3 as a possible D gene (6 bases). In germline, CDR1 is GEAIGNYY, CDR2 EKD. Trimming shortened V by 4 bases and J by 4 bases, and 28 bases separated the two germline ends. The CDR3 has 21 residues. CDR3 bases: TGTGCCTGTGAAGTTCCTGGGGATGCCCTTCTGTTGTCGTGGGACACCCGACAGATGTTTTTC. Its protein product is CACEVPGDALLLSWDTRQMFF.

This clone was seen only a few times. The protein recorded in TCRdb matches a much larger clone and deviates from this DNA's translation at residue 9, suggesting a read error; the protein here is obtained by translating the DNA. The chain links TRDV2 to TRDJ2, with 8 bases lining up with TRDD3. Germline lookup yields CDR1 GEAIGNYY and CDR2 EKD. This CDR3 is 16 amino acids long. J was trimmed by 2 bases and V by 0 bases; bases with no gene match: 4. In nucleotides, the CDR3 is TGTGCCTGTGACACCGTTGGGGGATGCTTGACAGCACAACTCTTCTTT. Its protein is CACDTVGGCLTAQLFF.

Concerning this clone: TCRdb's entry gives the protein of a much larger clone, which mismatches this DNA's translation at residue 4, likely from a read error; the protein reported here is translated from the DNA. The rearrangement joins TRDV2 to TRDJ3; 11 bases are shared with TRDD3. V shed 5 bases and J 0 bases; nucleotides not matched to a gene: 8. This CDR3 has 19 amino acids. Germline V gene lookup returns CDR1 GEAIGNYY and CDR2 EKD. CDR3 sequence: CACGKILGDSSWDTRQMFF. CDR3 nucleotide sequence: TGTGCCTGTGGCAAAATACTGGGGGATAGCTCCTGGGACACCCGACAGATGTTTTTC.

In regard to this clone: A single base is all that separates this from a far larger clone, so a read error is likely. Other DNA sequences from this sample encode an identical CDR3 as well. The chain has TRDV2 and TRDJ2; TRDD3 matches 7 bases. This CDR3 has 16 residues. Germline V gene lookup returns CDR1 GEAIGNYY and CDR2 EKD. Here the CDR3 DNA reads TGTGCCTGTGACACCGTTGGGGGAGCTTTGACAGCACAGCTCTTCTTT. Encoded protein: CACDTVGGALTAQLFF.

As regards this clone: TCRdb's protein, taken from a much larger clone, differs from this DNA's translation at residue 9, likely owing to a read error; the protein displayed comes from the DNA. The rearrangement links TRDV2 to TRDJ3; 10 bases are a match to TRDD3. The germline V gene has CDR1 GEAIGNYY and CDR2 EKD. The CDR3 is made up of 19 amino acids. V was clipped by 2 bases and J by 0 bases; unmatched bases: 6. The CDR3 DNA reads TGTGCCTGTGACAATACTGGGGGATGCAGCTCCTGGGACACCCGACAGATGTTTTTC. Protein product: CACDNTGGCSSWDTRQMFF.

This clone counts as medium-sized. Other DNA variants within this sample encode the same CDR3. J is TRDJ3 and V is TRDV2; 10 bases agree with TRDD3. Germline V CDR1 and CDR2: GEAIGNYY, EKD. The CDR3 is 18 residues long. Trimming at V came to 2 bases and at J to 0 bases, leaving 3 bases not matched to a gene. CDR3 nucleotides: TGTGCCTGTGACATACTGGGGGATCGCTCCTGGGACACCCGACAGATGTTTTTC. Residues: CACDILGDRSWDTRQMFF.

The sample holds a few counts of this clone. This may stem from a read error, because a much larger clone lies one nucleotide away. Other DNA sequences in this specimen translate into the identical CDR3. The chain combines TRDV2 with TRDJ3, with 8 bases aligning to TRDD3. Germline V gene data show CDR1 as GEAIGNYY and CDR2 as EKD. This CDR3 has 18 amino acids. CDR3 nucleotides: TGTGCCTGTGACTCCGTACTGGGGGGCTCCTGGGACACCCGGCAGATGTTTTTC. Amino acid sequence: CACDSVLGGSWDTRQMFF.

Note on this clone: The protein in TCRdb stems from a much larger clone and differs at residue 12 from this DNA's translation, likely a read error; here the protein is translated from the DNA. This chain joins TRDV2 and TRDJ3; the D gene could be TRDD2 or TRDD3 (5 bases each). The CDR3 has 15 residues. The germline gives CDR1 GEAIGNYY, CDR2 EKD. The CDR3 DNA sequence: TGTGCCTGTGACACGGTTTCCTGGGACACCCGACGGATGTTTTTC. It specifies CACDTVSWDTRRMFF.

This clone has a handful of counts. TCRdb lists the protein of a much larger clone for this DNA, which differs at residue 7, so this is likely a read error; the protein given here is translated from the DNA itself. The chain carries TRDV2 and TRDJ1; D not certain. The V end lost 1 base, the J end lost 0 bases, and 8 bases lay between the germline ends. This CDR3 comprises 14 residues. Germline CDR1 GEAIGNYY, CDR2 EKD. Here the CDR3 DNA reads TGTGCCTGTGACACGATTCTCTACACCGATAAACTCATCTTT. Translating it yields CACDTILYTDKLIF.

For this clone: This clone may be a read error of a much larger clone one base away. The same CDR3 also results from other DNA sequences found in this sample. V gene TRDV2 combines with J gene TRDJ1; tentatively, D is TRDD3 (6 bases). Germline V gene lookup returns CDR1 GEAIGNYY and CDR2 EKD. The CDR3 is 16 residues long. Between the trimmed V and J ends, which lost 0 bases and 1 base, there was a span of 14 bases. Here the CDR3 DNA reads TGTGCCTGTGACACCTTACTGGGAGATATCACCGATAAACTCATCTTT. It codes for CACDTLLGDITDKLIF.

Of note for this clone: The translation of this DNA and the TCRdb protein of a much larger clone differ at residue 11, probably owing to a read error; the protein shown here is translated from the DNA. The gene calls are TRDV2 and TRDJ3, with 10 bases that match TRDD3. The CDR3 runs to 18 residues. CDR1 is GEAIGNYY, CDR2 EKD, per germline. In DNA form, the CDR3 reads TGTGCCTGTGACACTGGGGGATACAGCTCCCGGGACACCCGACAGATGTTTTTC. Translation gives CACDTGGYSSRDTRQMFF.

This clone was detected only a few times. A much larger clone differs from this one at a single base, so this may be a read error. The identical CDR3 is also encoded by other nucleotide sequences in the sample. The V call is TRDV1, the J call TRDJ1, with TRDD3 matching 7 bases. Trimming cost V 5 bases and J 0 bases; bases outside gene matches: 12. The CDR3 length is 17 residues. The germline V gene encodes CDR1 TSWWSYY and CDR2 QGS. CDR3 loop: CALGNSSTGGYTDKLIF. CDR3 coding DNA: TGTGCTCTTGGGAATTCTAGTACCGGGGGATACACCGATAAACTCATCTTT.

This clone is classed as medium-sized. V is TRDV2 and J is TRDJ3; 10 positions match TRDD3. J lost 3 bases, V lost 1 base, and 8 bases had no gene match. CDR3 size: 19 residues. The germline gives CDR1 GEAIGNYY, CDR2 EKD. CDR3 in DNA: TGTGCCTGTGACACGATGGGGGATACAATTAGCTGGGACACCCGACAGATGTTTTTC. It is translated as CACDTMGDTISWDTRQMFF.

This clone has a handful of counts. TCRdb pairs this DNA with a much larger clone's protein that differs at residue 6, likely a read error; the protein shown was translated from the DNA. The chain joins TRDV1 to TRDJ1, with 7 bases lining up with TRDD3. The CDR3 length is 17 residues. Germline V gives CDR1 TSWWSYY, CDR2 QGS. CDR3 amino acids: CALRGAPGWGDTDKLIF. For the CDR3, the DNA is TGTGCCCTTAGGGGAGCGCCCGGCTGGGGGGACACCGATAAACTCATCTTT.

This clone has just a few counts. A far larger clone is just one base off, so this is likely a read error. Other nucleotide sequences from this sample produce the same CDR3. CDR3 protein: CACDTGGCSSWDTRQMFF. CDR3 nucleotide sequence: TGTGCCTGTGACACTGGGGGATGCAGCTCCTGGGACACCCGACAGATGTTTTTC. The rearrangement joins TRDV2 to TRDJ3, with 8 positions matching TRDD3. The germline V gene has CDR1 GEAIGNYY and CDR2 EKD. Unmatched junction bases numbered 4, after V lost 1 base and J lost 0 bases. The CDR3 loop spans 18 amino acids.

This clone was observed a few times. The TCRdb record carries a much larger clone's protein, which differs from this DNA's translation at residue 12; a read error is the likely cause, and the protein listed here is the DNA translation. The chain is built from TRDV2 and TRDJ2; a possible D gene is TRDD3 (5 bases). This CDR3 contains 14 residues. The V gene's germline CDR1 is GEAIGNYY and CDR2 EKD. CDR3 in DNA: TGTGCCTGTGACAGTACTGGTCTGACAGCACAACCCTTCTTT. It translates to CACDSTGLTAQPFF.

In this sample, this clone turned up a few times. The protein TCRdb lists belongs to a much larger clone and differs from this DNA's translation at residue 14, which points to a read error; the protein shown is made from the DNA. The chain is built from TRDV1 and TRDJ1, with D unclear. CDR3 size: 17 residues. The V gene's germline CDR1 is TSWWSYY and CDR2 QGS. This CDR3 is CALGELLIGRYTDELIF. The CDR3 DNA sequence: TGTGCTCTTGGGGAACTCTTAATCGGACGGTACACCGATGAACTCATCTTT.